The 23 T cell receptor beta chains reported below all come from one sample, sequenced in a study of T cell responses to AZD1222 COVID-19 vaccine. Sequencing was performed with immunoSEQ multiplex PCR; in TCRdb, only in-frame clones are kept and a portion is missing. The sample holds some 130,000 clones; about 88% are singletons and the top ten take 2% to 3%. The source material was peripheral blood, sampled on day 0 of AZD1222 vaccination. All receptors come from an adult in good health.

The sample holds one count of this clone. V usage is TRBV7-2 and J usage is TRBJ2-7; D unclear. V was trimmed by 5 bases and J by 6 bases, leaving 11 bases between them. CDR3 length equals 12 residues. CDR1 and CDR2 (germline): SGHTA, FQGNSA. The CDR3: CASSPTSREQYF. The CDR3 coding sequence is TGTGCCAGCAGCCCAACCTCTCGCGAGCAGTACTTC.

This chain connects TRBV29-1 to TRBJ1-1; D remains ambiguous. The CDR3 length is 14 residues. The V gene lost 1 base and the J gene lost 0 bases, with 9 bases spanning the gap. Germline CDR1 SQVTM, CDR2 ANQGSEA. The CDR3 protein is CSVEVGGMNTEAFF. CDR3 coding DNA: TGCAGCGTTGAAGTTGGTGGGATGAACACTGAAGCTTTCTTT. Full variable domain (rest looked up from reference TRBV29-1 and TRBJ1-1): SAVISQKPSRDICQRGTSLTIQCQVDSQVTMMFWYRQQPGQSLTLIATANQGSEATYESGFVIDKFPISRPNLTFSTLTVSNMSPEDSSIYLCSVEVGGMNTEAFFGQGTRLTVV.

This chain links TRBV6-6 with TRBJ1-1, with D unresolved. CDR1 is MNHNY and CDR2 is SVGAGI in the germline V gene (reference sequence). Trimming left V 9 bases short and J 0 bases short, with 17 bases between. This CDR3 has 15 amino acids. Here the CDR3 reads CASRRSALLNTEAFF. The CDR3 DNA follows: TGTGCCAGTAGGAGATCGGCCCTTTTGAACACTGAAGCTTTCTTT.

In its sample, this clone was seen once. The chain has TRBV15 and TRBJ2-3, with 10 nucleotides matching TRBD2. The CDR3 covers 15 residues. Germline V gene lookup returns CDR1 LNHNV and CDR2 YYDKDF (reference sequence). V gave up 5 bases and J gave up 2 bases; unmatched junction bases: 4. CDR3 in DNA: TGTGCCACCAGCCCCAGCGGGAGGGACACAGATACGCAGTATTTT. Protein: CATSPSGRDTDTQYF.

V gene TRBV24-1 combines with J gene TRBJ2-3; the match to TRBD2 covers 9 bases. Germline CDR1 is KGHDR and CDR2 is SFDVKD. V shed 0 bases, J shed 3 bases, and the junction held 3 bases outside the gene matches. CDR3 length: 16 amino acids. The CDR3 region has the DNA TGTGCCACCAGTGATTTGAGGGGACTAGCAACAGATACGCAGTATTTT. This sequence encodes CATSDLRGLATDTQYF.

The CDR3 here is CATSDTTRGPTQYF. The CDR3 DNA reads TGTGCCACCAGTGACACAACACGGGGACCCACCCAGTACTTC. This chain uses TRBV24-1 with TRBJ2-5; D may be TRBD1 or TRBD2 (5 bases each). The CDR3 has 14 amino acids. Per the germline V gene, CDR1 is KGHDR and CDR2 is SFDVKD. Trimming stripped 4 bases from V and 8 bases from J, with 16 bases between.

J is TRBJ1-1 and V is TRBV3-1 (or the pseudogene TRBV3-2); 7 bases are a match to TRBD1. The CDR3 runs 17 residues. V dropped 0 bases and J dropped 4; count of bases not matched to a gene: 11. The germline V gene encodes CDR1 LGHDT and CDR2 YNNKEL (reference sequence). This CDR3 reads CASSQDRDRVGATEAFF. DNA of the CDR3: TGTGCCAGCAGCCAAGACCGAGACAGGGTTGGGGCCACTGAAGCTTTCTTT.

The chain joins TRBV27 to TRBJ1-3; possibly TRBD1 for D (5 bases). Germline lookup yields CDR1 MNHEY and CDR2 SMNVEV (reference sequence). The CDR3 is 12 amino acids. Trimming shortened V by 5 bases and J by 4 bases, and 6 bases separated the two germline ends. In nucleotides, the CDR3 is TGTGCCAGCAGTAGGACAGGAAACACCATATATTTT. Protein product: CASSRTGNTIYF.

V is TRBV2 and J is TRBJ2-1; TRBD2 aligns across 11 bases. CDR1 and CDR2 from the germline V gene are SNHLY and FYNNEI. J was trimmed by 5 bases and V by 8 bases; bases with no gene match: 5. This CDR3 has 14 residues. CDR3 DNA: TGTGCCAGCGAGGGGACTAGCGGCAACAATGAGCAGTTCTTC. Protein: CASEGTSGNNEQFF. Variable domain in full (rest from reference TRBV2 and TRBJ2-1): EPEVTQTPSHQVTQMGQEVILRCVPISNHLYFYWYRQILGQKVEFLVSFYNNEISEKSEIFDDQFSVERPDGSNFTLKIRSTKLEDSAMYFCASEGTSGNNEQFFGPGTRLTVL.

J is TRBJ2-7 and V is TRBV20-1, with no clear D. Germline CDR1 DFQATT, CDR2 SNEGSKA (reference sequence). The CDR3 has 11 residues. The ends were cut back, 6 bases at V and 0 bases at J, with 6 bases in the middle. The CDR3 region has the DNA TGCAGTGCGCTATCCTCCTACGAGCAGTACTTC. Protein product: CSALSSYEQYF.

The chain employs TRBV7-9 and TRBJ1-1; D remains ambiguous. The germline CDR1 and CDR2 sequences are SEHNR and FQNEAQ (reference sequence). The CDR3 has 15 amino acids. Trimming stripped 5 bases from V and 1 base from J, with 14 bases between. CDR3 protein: CASSPKRAANTEAFF. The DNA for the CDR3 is TGTGCCAGCAGCCCCAAAAGGGCGGCGAACACTGAAGCTTTCTTT.

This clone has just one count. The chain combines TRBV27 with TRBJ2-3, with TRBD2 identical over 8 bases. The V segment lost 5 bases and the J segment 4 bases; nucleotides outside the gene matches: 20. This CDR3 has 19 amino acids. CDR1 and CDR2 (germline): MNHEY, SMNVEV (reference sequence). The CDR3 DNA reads TGTGCCAGCAGTACACTGGGGGCGGGAGGACCTCTAGGGGCAGATACGCAGTATTTT. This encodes CASSTLGAGGPLGADTQYF.

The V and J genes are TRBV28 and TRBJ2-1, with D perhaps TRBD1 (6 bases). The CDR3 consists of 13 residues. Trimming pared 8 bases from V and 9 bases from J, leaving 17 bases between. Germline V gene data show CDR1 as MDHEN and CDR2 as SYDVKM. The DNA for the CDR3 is TGTGCCAGCGTGAAACAGGGAGAGAGTGAGCAGTTCTTC. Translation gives CASVKQGESEQFF.

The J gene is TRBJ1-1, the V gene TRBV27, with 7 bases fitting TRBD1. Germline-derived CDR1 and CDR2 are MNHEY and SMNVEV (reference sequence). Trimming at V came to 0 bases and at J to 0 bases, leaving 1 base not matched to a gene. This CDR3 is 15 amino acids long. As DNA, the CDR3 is TGTGCCAGCAGTTTATCCGGGACAGTGAACACTGAAGCTTTCTTT. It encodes CASSLSGTVNTEAFF.

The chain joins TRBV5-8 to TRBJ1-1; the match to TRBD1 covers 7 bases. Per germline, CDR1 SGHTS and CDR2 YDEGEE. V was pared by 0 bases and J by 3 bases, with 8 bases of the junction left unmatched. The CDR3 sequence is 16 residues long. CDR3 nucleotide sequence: TGTGCCAGCAGCTTGGCTCCAGGGGGGCCGCACACTGAAGCTTTCTTT. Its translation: CASSLAPGGPHTEAFF.

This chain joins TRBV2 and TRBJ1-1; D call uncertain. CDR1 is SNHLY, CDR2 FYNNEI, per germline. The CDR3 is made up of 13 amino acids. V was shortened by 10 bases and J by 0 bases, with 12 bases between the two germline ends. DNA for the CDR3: TGTGCCACGGTACGGCAGTTGAACACTGAAGCTTTCTTT. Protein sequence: CATVRQLNTEAFF.

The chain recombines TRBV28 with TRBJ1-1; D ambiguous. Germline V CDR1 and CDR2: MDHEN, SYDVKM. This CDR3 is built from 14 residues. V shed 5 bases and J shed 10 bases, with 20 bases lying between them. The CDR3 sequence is CASSVTGPFFGAFF. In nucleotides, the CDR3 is TGTGCCAGCAGTGTCACCGGACCCTTTTTTGGAGCTTTCTTT.

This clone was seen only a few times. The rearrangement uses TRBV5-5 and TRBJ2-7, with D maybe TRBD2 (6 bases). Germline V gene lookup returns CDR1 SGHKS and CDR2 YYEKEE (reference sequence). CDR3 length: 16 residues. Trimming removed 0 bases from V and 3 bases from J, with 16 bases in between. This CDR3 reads CASSLGFATGDYEQYF. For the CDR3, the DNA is TGTGCCAGCAGCTTGGGATTTGCCACGGGGGACTACGAGCAGTACTTC.

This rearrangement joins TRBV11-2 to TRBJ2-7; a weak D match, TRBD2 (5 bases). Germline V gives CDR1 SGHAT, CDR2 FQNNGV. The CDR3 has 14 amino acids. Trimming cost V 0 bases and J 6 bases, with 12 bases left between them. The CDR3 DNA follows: TGTGCCAGCAGCTTAGATAGGAGGCAGAGCGAGCAGTACTTC. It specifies CASSLDRRQSEQYF.

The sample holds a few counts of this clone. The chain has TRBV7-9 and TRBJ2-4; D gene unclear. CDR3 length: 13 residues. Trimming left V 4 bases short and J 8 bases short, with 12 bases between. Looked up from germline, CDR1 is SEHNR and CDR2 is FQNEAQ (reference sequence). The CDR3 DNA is TGTGCCAGCAGCTCTCATCTTATTGACATTCAGTACTTC. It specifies CASSSHLIDIQYF.

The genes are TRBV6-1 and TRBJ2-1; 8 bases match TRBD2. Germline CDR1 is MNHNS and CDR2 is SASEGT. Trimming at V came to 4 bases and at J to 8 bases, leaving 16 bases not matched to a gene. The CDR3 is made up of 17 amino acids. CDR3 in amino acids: CASSAHLGTRGEDEQFF. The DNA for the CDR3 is TGTGCCAGCAGTGCCCATCTCGGGACTAGAGGGGAGGATGAGCAGTTCTTC.

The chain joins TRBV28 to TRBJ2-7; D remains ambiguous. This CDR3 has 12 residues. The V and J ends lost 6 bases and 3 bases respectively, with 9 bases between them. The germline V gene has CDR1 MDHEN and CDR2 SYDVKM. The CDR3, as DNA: TGTGCCAGCAGGGTATCAGACTACGAGCAGTACTTC. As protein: CASRVSDYEQYF.

DNA of the CDR3: TGTGCCAGTAGTATAGATAGAAGCAGCGGAGAGCAGTACTTC. Amino acid sequence: CASSIDRSSGEQYF. The V gene is TRBV19, the J gene TRBJ2-7, with a weak D call TRBD2 (5 bases). Deletions cut 0 bases from V and 7 bases from J, with 13 bases between. Germline values: CDR1 LNHDA, CDR2 SQIVND (reference sequence). There are 14 residues in the CDR3.